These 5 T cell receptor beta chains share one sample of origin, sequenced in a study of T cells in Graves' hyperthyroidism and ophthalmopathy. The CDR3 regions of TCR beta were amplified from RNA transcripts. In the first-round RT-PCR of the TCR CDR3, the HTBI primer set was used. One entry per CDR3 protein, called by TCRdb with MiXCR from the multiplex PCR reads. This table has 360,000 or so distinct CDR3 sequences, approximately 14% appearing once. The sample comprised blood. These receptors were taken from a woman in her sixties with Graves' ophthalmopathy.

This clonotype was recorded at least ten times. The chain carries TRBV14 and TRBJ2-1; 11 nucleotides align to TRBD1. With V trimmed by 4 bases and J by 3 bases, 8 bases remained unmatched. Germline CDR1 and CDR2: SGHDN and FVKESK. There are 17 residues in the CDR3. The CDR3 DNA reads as TGTGCCAGCAGCCTGTGGACAGGGGGCACAATCTACAATGAGCAGTTCTTC. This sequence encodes CASSLWTGGTIYNEQFF.

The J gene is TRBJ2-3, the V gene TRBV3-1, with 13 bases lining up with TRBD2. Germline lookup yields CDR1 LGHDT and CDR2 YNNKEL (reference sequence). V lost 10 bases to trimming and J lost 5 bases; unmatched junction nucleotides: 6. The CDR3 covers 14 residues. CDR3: CATTSGRVRDTQYF. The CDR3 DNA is TGTGCCACCACTAGCGGGAGGGTACGAGATACGCAGTATTTT.

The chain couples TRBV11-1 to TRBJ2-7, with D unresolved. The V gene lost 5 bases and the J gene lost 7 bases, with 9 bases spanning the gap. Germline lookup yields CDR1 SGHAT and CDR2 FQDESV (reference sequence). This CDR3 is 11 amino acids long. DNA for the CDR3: TGTGCCAGCAGCCGATTCCGAGAGCAGTACTTC. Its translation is CASSRFREQYF.

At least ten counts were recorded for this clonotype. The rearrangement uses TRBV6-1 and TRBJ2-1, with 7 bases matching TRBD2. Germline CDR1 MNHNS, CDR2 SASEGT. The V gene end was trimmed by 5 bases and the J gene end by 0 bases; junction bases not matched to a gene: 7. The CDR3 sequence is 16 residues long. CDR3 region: CASSWGGSDSYNEQFF. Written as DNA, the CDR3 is TGTGCCAGCAGTTGGGGAGGGAGTGACTCCTACAATGAGCAGTTCTTC.

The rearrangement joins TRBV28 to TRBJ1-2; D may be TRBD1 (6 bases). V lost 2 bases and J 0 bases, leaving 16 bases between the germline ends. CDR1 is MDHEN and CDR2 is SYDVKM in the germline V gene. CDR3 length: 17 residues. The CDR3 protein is CASSLGAEGGSNYGYTF. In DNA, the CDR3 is TGTGCCAGCAGTTTAGGTGCGGAGGGGGGCTCTAACTATGGCTACACCTTC.